This entry lists 18 T cell receptor beta chains sequenced from one sample in a study of blood T cells in healthy people across ages. PCR was performed a second time for about 6 to 12 cycles using a sample-barcoded 5' primer and a J-beta primer mix. In TCRdb, the 5' RACE reads were re-called with MiXCR into one record per CDR3 protein. The table includes about 840,000 distinct CDR3 sequences, about 27% detected once. In addition, the sample was reused for a study of T cells of mothers and their children.

Specimen: blood. Source of these receptors: a woman between 40 and 55 years old in good health.

This clonotype came up many times. The V and J genes are TRBV6-1 and TRBJ2-6; no definite D call. The CDR3 covers 14 residues. The germline V and J ends were trimmed by 8 bases and 1 base, with 9 bases remaining between them. Germline V gives CDR1 MNHNS, CDR2 SASEGT. CDR3 in amino acids: CASRLMSGANVLTF. CDR3 coding DNA: TGTGCCAGCCGCCTCATGTCTGGGGCCAACGTCCTGACTTTC.

This clonotype was recorded many times. V is TRBV28 and J is TRBJ1-2; maybe TRBD1 (5 bases). Germline V gene sequence: CDR1 MDHEN, CDR2 SYDVKM. V lost 3 bases to trimming and J lost 8 bases, with 16 bases between them. The CDR3 length is 14 residues. The CDR3 DNA sequence: TGTGCCAGCAGTTTCCCGGGACCCTCATTGGGCTACACCTTC. Translating it yields CASSFPGPSLGYTF.

The rearrangement uses TRBV20-1 and TRBJ2-1, with 9 bases lining up with TRBD2. This CDR3 has 13 amino acids. CDR1 is DFQATT, CDR2 SNEGSKA, per germline (reference sequence). The junction had 6 bases not matched to a gene; V was cut back by 5 bases and J by 7 bases. The CDR3 coding sequence is TGCAGTGCTGCCGGACTAGCGAGGAATGAGCAGTTCTTC. Its protein is CSAAGLARNEQFF.

The chain employs TRBV12-3 or TRBV12-4 and TRBJ1-2; 8 positions match TRBD1. Germline trimming cut 5 bases from V and 7 bases from J; bases unmatched to any gene: 6. The CDR3 has 13 amino acids. The DNA of the CDR3 is TGTGCCAGCAGTGGACAGGGCTTCGGTGGCTACACCTTC. It is translated as CASSGQGFGGYTF.

The rearrangement links TRBV9 to TRBJ2-1, with D possibly matching TRBD2 (6 bases). The CDR3 consists of 14 residues. The germline CDR1 and CDR2 sequences are SGDLS and YYNGEE. Between the trimmed V and J ends, which lost 4 bases and 7 bases, there was a span of 15 bases. DNA of the CDR3: TGTGCCAGCAGCCCGCAGACTAGACGGAATGAGCAGTTCTTC. Translating gives CASSPQTRRNEQFF.

The rearrangement uses TRBV20-1 and TRBJ1-1, with D hard to call. The V gene's germline CDR1 is DFQATT and CDR2 SNEGSKA (reference sequence). Trimming pared 5 bases from V and 1 base from J, leaving 11 bases between. The CDR3 runs to 13 residues. Written as DNA, the CDR3 is TGCAGTGCTCAAAGAGGAGGGAACACTGAAGCTTTCTTT. This codes for CSAQRGGNTEAFF.

In this sample, this clonotype turned up once. Mismatch with germline at one junction end may stem from a read error. The chain links TRBV29-1 to TRBJ1-1, with D perhaps TRBD1 (5 bases). From germline, CDR1 is SQVTM and CDR2 ANQGSEA. The CDR3 is 13 amino acids. In DNA form, the CDR3 reads TGCAACGTTGAAGAAGGGGTCTTCACTGAAGCTTTCTTT. The encoded protein is CNVEEGVFTEAFF.

This clonotype was counted many times. This chain connects TRBV24-1 to TRBJ2-1; 13 bases map to TRBD2. The germline V gene encodes CDR1 KGHDR and CDR2 SFDVKD. The CDR3 contains 17 residues. With 4 bases clipped from V and 6 bases from J, the junction kept 8 bases outside the gene matches. The CDR3 is CATSEGGLAGVGNEQFF. CDR3 in DNA: TGTGCCACCAGTGAGGGTGGACTAGCGGGGGTTGGCAATGAGCAGTTCTTC.

This clonotype was counted at least ten times. This chain links TRBV7-6 with TRBJ2-3, with 7 bases lining up with TRBD1. This CDR3 is 17 amino acids long. J was trimmed by 4 bases and V by 1 base; bases with no gene match: 11. Germline loops: CDR1 SGHVS, CDR2 FNYEAQ. The CDR3 sequence is CASSLGPGQNSADTQYF. The CDR3, as DNA: TGTGCCAGCAGCTTAGGACCGGGACAGAATTCAGCAGATACGCAGTATTTT. The variable domain in full, with the rest retrieved from reference TRBV7-6 and TRBJ2-3, is GAGVSQSPRYKVTKRGQDVALRCDPISGHVSLYWYRQALGQGPEFLTYFNYEAQQDKSGLPNDRFSAERPEGSISTLTIQRTEQRDSAMYRCASSLGPGQNSADTQYFGPGTRLTVL.

This chain uses TRBV5-1 with TRBJ1-6; D gene uncertain. The germline gives CDR1 SGHRS, CDR2 YFSETQ. The length of the CDR3 is 14 residues. Between the trimmed V and J ends, which lost 4 bases and 7 bases, there was a span of 12 bases. CDR3 sequence: CASSVGSENSPLHF. The CDR3 DNA reads TGCGCCAGCAGCGTCGGATCCGAGAATTCACCCCTCCACTTT.

This clonotype was seen at least ten times. This chain connects TRBV12-3 or TRBV12-4 to TRBJ2-7, with D maybe TRBD1 (6 bases). Trimming pared 7 bases from V and 2 bases from J, leaving 12 bases between. This CDR3 is built from 13 residues. CDR3 in DNA: TGTGCCAGCACCCCGACAGGCCCCTACGAGCAGTACTTC. It yields the protein CASTPTGPYEQYF.

The J gene is TRBJ1-2, the V gene TRBV5-1; D gene uncertain. The germline V gene encodes CDR1 SGHRS and CDR2 YFSETQ. The CDR3 loop spans 16 amino acids. Trimming pared 0 bases from V and 1 base from J, leaving 13 bases between. CDR3 coding DNA: TGCGCCAGCAGCTTGGATCAGGTCAGAATTAACTATGGCTACACCTTC. Protein: CASSLDQVRINYGYTF. Together with reference TRBV5-1 and TRBJ1-2, the CDR3 gives the full variable domain: KAGVTQTPRYLIKTRGQQVTLSCSPISGHRSVSWYQQTPGQGLQFLFEYFSETQRNKGNFPGRFSGRQFSNSRSEMNVSTLELGDSALYLCASSLDQVRINYGYTFGSGTRLTVV.

The chain couples TRBV14 to TRBJ2-1, with 8 bases identical to TRBD2. Germline-derived CDR1 and CDR2 are SGHDN and FVKESK. This CDR3 spans 18 amino acids. Trimming took 1 base from V and 7 from J; bases not matched to a gene: 15. CDR3 nucleotides: TGTGCCAGCAGCCAAGTTTCGAGCGGGGGCCTTTTTTGGAATGAGCAGTTCTTC. Protein sequence: CASSQVSSGGLFWNEQFF.

The rearrangement uses TRBV4-1 and TRBJ1-2, with D perhaps TRBD1 (5 bases). CDR3 length: 14 amino acids. Germline values: CDR1 MGHRA, CDR2 YSYEKL. V lost 2 bases, J lost 4 bases, and 11 bases lay in between. CDR3 sequence (DNA): TGCGCCAGCAGCCAAAACCAGGGAGGCTATGGCTACACCTTC. It translates to CASSQNQGGYGYTF.

This clonotype was seen repeatedly, ten times or more. This chain connects TRBV5-6 to TRBJ2-7, with 11 bases identical to TRBD2. V gave up 3 bases and J gave up 2 bases; unmatched junction bases: 7. This CDR3 comprises 16 residues. The germline V gene encodes CDR1 SGHDT and CDR2 YYEEEE. The CDR3 protein is CASSSLSGGAPYEQYF. As DNA, the CDR3 is TGTGCCAGCAGCTCCCTTAGCGGGGGGGCTCCCTACGAGCAGTACTTC.

This clonotype was counted a few times. The chain combines TRBV7-2 with TRBJ1-2; D is possibly TRBD1 (6 bases). This CDR3 spans 14 amino acids. Germline loops: CDR1 SGHTA, CDR2 FQGNSA. V was trimmed by 2 bases and J by 2 bases, leaving 9 bases between them. In DNA form, the CDR3 reads TGTGCCAGCAGCTTATGGGGGGCAAACTATGGCTACACCTTC. Translating it yields CASSLWGANYGYTF.

This clonotype occurred many times. The genes are TRBV7-6 and TRBJ1-6; TRBD1 matches 7 bases. CDR3 length: 14 amino acids. Germline assignment: CDR1 SGHVS and CDR2 FNYEAQ. Trimming took 1 base from V and 8 from J; bases not matched to a gene: 2. CDR3 amino acids: CASSLGQGHSPLHF. CDR3 in DNA: TGTGCCAGCAGCTTAGGACAGGGCCATTCACCCCTCCACTTT.

Of note for this clonotype: A much larger clone lies a single base off, so this may be a read error. This chain connects TRBV10-2 to TRBJ2-7; D not resolved. CDR3 length equals 11 residues. Between the trimmed V and J ends, which lost 6 bases and 6 bases, there was a span of 9 bases. Per the germline V gene, CDR1 is WSHSY and CDR2 is SAAADI. Here the CDR3 reads CASREKGEQYF. The DNA of the CDR3 is TGCGCCAGCAGGGAGAAGGGCGAGCAGTACTTC.